This T cell receptor beta chain emerged from a study of blood T cell repertoires in COVID-19. Study as a whole: The cDNA or gDNA used as material had been derived from T cells, B-cell-depleted T cells, or PBMCs.

This clone came up once. The table came from immunoSEQ multiplex PCR; TCRdb's copy has only in-frame clones and leaves some out. This sample has 150,000 to 200,000 clones; roughly nine tenths occur once, and the top ten carry approximately 4%. The CDR3 has 18 residues. The specimen was peripheral blood. The TCR originated in a woman between 65 and 79 years old with acute or convalescent COVID-19. The gene calls are TRBV21-1 and TRBJ2-1; no check of the table's D call, TRBD2, against the DNA was made. TRBV21-1 is a pseudogene locus. CDR3 in amino acids: CASSNGTSGGALWNEQFF. CDR3 DNA: TGTGCCAGCAGCAATGGGACTAGCGGGGGGGCCCTCTGGAATGAGCAGTTCTTC.